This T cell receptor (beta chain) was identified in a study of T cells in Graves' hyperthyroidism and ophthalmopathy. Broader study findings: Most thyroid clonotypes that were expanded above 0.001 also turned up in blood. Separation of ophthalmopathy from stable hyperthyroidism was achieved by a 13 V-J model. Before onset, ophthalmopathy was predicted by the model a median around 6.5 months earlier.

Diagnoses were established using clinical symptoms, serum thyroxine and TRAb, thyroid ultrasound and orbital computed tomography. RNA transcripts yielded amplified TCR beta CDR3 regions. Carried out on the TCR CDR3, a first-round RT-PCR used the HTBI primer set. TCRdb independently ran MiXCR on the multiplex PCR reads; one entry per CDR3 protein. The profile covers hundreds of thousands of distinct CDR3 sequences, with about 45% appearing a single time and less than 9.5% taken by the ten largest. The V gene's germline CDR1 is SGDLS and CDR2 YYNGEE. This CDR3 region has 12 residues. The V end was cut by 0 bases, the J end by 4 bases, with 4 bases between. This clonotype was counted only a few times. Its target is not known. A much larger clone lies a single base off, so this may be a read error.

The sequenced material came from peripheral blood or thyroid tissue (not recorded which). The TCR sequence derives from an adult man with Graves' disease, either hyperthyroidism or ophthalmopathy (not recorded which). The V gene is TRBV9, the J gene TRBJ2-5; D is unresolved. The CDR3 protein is CASSVGVETQYF. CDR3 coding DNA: TGTGCCAGCAGCGTAGGGGTAGAGACCCAGTACTTC.